The clone carrying this T cell receptor beta chain was seen repeatedly, ten times or more. The antigen remains undetermined. This entry belongs to a study of early T cells in non-severe SARS-CoV-2 infection. Study information: Sequencing input comprised bulk RNA from unsorted whole blood; chain pairing was not available. Study outcomes and limitations: VDJdb matching skewed toward anti-spike CD8 responses, missing private and CD4 specificities.

Unique molecular identifiers tagged individual cDNA molecules. TCRdb reprocessed the 5' RACE reads with MiXCR, giving one entry per CDR3 protein. This table holds 60,000 to 75,000 distinct CDR3 sequences, roughly 4.6% found once. CDR1 and CDR2 (germline): DFQATT, SNEGSKA (reference sequence). The V end lost 0 bases, the J end lost 5 bases, and 16 bases lay between the germline ends. The CDR3 runs to 15 residues. The specimen comprised whole blood, sampled at baseline. The V gene is TRBV20-1, the J gene TRBJ2-5; D may be TRBD1 (7 bases). The TCR sequence derives from an adult who was a healthcare worker with PCR-confirmed SARS-CoV-2 infection or an uninfected control (not recorded which). The donor label of this sample is uncertain. In nucleotides, the CDR3 is TGCAGTGCTAGAGATCCCAGGGGGGCCGGGGAGACCCAGTACTTC. Its translation is CSARDPRGAGETQYF.